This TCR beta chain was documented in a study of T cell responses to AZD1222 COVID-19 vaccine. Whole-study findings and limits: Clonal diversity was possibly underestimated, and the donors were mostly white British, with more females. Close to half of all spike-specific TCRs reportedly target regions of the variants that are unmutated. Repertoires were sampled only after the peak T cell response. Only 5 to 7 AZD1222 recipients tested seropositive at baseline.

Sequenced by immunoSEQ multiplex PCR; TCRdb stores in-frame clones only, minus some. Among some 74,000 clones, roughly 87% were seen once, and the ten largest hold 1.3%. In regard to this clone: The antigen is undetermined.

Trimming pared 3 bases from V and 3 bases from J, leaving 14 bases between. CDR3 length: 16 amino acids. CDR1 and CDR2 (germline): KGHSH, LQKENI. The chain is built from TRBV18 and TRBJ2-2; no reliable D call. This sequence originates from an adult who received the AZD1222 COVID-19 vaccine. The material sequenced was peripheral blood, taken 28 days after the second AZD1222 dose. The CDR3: CASSPPTASYTGELFF. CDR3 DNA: TGTGCCAGCTCACCTCCCACAGCTTCCTACACCGGGGAGCTGTTTTTT.